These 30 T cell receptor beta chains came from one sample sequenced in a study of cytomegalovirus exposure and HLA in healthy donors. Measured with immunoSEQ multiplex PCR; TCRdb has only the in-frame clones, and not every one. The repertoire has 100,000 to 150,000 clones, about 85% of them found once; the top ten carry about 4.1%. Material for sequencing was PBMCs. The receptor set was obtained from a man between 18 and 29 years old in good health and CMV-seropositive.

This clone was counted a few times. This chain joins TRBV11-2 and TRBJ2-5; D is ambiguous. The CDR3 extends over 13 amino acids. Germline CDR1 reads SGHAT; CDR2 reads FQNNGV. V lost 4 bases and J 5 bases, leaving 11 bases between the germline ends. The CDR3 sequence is CASSSRSAETQYF. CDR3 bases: TGTGCCAGCAGCTCCCGGAGCGCGGAGACCCAGTACTTC.

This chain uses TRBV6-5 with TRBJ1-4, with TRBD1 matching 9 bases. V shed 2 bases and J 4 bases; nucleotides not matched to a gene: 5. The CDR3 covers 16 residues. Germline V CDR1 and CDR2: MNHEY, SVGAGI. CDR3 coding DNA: TGTGCCAGCAGTTACGCGAGGGGACAGGGTAATGAAAAACTGTTTTTT. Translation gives CASSYARGQGNEKLFF.

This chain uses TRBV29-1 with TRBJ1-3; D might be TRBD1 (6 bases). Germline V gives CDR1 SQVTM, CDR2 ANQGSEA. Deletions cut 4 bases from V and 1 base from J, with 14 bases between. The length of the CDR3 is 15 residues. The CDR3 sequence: CSVVRGAESGNTIYF. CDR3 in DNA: TGCAGCGTTGTCCGGGGGGCGGAATCTGGAAACACCATATATTTT.

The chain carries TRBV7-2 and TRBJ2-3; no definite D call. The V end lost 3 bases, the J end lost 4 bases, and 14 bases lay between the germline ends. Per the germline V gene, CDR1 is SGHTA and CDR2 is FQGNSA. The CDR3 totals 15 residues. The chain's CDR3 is CASSFTRQSSDTQYF. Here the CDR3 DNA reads TGTGCCAGCAGCTTTACCAGGCAGTCGTCAGATACGCAGTATTTT.

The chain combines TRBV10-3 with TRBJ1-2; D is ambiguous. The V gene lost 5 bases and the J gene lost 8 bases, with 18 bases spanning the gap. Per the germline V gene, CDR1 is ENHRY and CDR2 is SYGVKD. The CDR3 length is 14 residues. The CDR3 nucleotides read TGTGCCATCAGTCCGGGTTGGGTAACGGAAGGCTACACCTTC. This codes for CAISPGWVTEGYTF.

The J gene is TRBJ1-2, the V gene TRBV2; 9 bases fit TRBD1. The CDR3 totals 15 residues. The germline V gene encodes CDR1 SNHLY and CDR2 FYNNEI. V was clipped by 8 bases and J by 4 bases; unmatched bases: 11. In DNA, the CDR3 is TGTGCCAGCCCTCATACAGGGGGCGCCGGCTATGGCTACACCTTC. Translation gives CASPHTGGAGYGYTF.

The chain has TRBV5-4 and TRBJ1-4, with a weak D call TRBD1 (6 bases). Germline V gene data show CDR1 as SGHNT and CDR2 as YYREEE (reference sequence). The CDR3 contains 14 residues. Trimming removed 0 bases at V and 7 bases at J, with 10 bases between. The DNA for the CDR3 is TGTGCCAGCAGCTTGGACAGGGTGGGTGAAAAACTGTTTTTT. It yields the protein CASSLDRVGEKLFF.

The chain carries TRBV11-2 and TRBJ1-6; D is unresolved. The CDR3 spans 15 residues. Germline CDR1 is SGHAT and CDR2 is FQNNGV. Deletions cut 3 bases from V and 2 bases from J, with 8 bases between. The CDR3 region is CASSLGSTYNSPLHF. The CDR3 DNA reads TGTGCCAGCAGCTTGGGGAGTACCTATAATTCACCCCTCCACTTT.

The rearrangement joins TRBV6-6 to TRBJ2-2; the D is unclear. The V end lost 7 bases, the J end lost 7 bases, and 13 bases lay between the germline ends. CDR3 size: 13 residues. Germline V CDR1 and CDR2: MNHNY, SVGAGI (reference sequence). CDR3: CASTPSQIGELFF. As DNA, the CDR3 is TGTGCCAGCACCCCAAGTCAGATCGGGGAGCTGTTTTTT.

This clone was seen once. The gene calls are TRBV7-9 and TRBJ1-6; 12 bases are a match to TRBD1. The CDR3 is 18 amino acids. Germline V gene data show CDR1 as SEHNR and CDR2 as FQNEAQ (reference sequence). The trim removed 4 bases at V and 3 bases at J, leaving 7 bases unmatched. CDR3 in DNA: TGTGCCAGCAGCTCCGGGACAGGGGGCGGATACTATAATTCACCCCTCCACTTT. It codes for CASSSGTGGGYYNSPLHF.

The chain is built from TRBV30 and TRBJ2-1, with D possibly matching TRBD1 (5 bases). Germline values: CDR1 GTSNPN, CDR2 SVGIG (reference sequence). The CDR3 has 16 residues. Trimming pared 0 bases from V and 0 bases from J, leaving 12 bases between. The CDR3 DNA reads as TGTGCCTGGAGTGTAAGGGGCCTTAGCTCCTACAATGAGCAGTTCTTC. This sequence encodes CAWSVRGLSSYNEQFF. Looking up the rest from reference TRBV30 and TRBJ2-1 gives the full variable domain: SQTIHQWPATLVQPVGSPLSLECTVEGTSNPNLYWYRQAAGRGLQLLFYSVGIGQISSEVPQNLSASRPQDRQFILSSKKLLLSDSGFYLCAWSVRGLSSYNEQFFGPGTRLTVL.

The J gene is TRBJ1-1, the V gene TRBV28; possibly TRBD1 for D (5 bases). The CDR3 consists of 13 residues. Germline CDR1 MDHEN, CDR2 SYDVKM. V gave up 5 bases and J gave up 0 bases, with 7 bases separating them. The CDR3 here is CASSLDMNTEAFF. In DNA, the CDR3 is TGTGCCAGCAGTCTGGACATGAACACTGAAGCTTTCTTT.

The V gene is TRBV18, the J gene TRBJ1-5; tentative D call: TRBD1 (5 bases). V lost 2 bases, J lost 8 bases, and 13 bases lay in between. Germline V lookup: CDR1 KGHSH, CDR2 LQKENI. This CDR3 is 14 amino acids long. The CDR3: CASSPNQGGEPQHF. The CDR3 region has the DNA TGTGCCAGCTCACCAAATCAGGGTGGGGAGCCCCAGCATTTT.

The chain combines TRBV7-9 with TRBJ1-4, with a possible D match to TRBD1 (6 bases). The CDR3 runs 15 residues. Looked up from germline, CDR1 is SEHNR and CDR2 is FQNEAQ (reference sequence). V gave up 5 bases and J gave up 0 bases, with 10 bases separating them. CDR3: CASSRTAATNEKLFF. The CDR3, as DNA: TGTGCCAGCAGCCGGACAGCAGCAACTAATGAAAAACTGTTTTTT.

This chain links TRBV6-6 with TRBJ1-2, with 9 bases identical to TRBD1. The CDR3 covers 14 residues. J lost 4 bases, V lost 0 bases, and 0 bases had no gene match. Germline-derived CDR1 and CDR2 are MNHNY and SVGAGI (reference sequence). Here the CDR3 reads CASSYSTGGYGYTF. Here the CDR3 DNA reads TGTGCCAGCAGTTACTCGACAGGGGGCTATGGCTACACCTTC.

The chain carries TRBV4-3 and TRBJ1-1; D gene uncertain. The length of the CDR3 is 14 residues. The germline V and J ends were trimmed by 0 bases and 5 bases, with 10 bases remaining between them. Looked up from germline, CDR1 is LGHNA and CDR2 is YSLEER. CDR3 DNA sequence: TGCGCCAGCAGCCAAGAATCGGGGAGAACTGAAGCTTTCTTT. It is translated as CASSQESGRTEAFF.

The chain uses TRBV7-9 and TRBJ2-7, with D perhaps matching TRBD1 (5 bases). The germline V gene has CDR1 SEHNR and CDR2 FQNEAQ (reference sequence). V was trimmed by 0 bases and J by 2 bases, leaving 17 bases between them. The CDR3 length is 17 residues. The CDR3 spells CASSLALSLGPTYEQYF. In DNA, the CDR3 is TGTGCCAGCAGCTTAGCTTTGTCCTTGGGGCCCACCTACGAGCAGTACTTC.

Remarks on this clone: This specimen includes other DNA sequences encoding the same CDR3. DNA of the CDR3: TGTGCCAGCAGTTTAACCGGGGGCACTGAAGCTTTCTTT. Translated: CASSLTGGTEAFF. This chain links TRBV27 with TRBJ1-1, with a possible D match to TRBD1 (5 bases). Germline V lookup: CDR1 MNHEY, CDR2 SMNVEV (reference sequence). The CDR3 consists of 13 residues. V lost 2 bases, J lost 4 bases, and 8 bases lay in between.

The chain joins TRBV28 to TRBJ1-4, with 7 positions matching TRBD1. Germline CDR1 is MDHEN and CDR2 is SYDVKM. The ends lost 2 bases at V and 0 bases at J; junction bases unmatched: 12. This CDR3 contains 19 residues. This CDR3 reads CASSLTGRTGGATNEKLFF. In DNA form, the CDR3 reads TGTGCCAGCAGTTTAACGGGAAGGACAGGAGGCGCAACTAATGAAAAACTGTTTTTT.

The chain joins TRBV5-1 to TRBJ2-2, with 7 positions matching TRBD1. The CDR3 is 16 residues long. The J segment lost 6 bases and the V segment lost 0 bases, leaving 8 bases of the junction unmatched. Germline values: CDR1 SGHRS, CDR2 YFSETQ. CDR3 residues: CASSLDRGMGPGELFF. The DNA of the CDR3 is TGCGCCAGCAGCTTGGACAGGGGTATGGGGCCCGGGGAGCTGTTTTTT.

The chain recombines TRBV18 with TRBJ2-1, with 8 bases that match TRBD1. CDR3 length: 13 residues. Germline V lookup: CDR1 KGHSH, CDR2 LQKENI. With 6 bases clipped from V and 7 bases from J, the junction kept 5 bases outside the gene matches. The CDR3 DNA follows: TGTGCCAGCTCCCCAGGGGGCGAGAATGAGCAGTTCTTC. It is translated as CASSPGGENEQFF. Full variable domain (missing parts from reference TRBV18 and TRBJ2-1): NAGVMQNPRHLVRRRGQEARLRCSPMKGHSHVYWYRQLPEEGLKFMVYLQKENIIDESGMPKERFSAEFPKEGPSILRIQQVVRGDSAAYFCASSPGGENEQFFGPGTRLTVL.

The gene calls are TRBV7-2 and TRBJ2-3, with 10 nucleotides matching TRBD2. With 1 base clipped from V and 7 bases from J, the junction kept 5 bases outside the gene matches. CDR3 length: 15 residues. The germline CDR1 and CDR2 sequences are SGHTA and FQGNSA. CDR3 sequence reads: CASSLVLAGVNTQYF. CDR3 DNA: TGTGCCAGCAGCTTAGTGCTAGCGGGGGTAAATACGCAGTATTTT. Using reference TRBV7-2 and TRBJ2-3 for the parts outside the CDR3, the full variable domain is GAGVSQSPSNKVTEKGKDVELRCDPISGHTALYWYRQSLGQGLEFLIYFQGNSAPDKSGLPSDRFSAERTGGSVSTLTIQRTQQEDSAVYLCASSLVLAGVNTQYFGPGTRLTVL.

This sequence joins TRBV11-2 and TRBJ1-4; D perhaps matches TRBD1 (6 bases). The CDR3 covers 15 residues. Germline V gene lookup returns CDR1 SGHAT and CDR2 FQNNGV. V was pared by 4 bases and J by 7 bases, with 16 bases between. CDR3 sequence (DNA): TGTGCCAGCAGCTGGCCCAGGGGTTCGGGTGAAAAACTGTTTTTT. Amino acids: CASSWPRGSGEKLFF.

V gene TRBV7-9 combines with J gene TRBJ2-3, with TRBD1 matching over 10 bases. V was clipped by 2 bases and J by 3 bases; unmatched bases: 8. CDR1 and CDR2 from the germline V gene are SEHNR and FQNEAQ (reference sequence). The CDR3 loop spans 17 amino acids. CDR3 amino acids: CASSLMETGGGTDTQYF. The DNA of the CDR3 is TGTGCCAGCAGCTTAATGGAGACAGGGGGCGGGACAGATACGCAGTATTTT.

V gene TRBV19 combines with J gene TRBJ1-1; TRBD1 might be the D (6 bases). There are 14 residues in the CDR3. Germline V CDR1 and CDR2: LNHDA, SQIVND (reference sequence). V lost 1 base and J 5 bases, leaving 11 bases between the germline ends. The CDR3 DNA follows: TGTGCCAGTAGTATAGGGGGGCCAGGTACTGAAGCTTTCTTT. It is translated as CASSIGGPGTEAFF.

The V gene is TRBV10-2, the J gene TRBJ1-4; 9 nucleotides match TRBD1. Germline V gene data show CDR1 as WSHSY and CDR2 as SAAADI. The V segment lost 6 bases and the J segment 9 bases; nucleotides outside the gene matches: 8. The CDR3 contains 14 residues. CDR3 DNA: TGCGCCAGCAGCGAACCCGGGACAGGGAAAAAACTGTTTTTT. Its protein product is CASSEPGTGKKLFF.

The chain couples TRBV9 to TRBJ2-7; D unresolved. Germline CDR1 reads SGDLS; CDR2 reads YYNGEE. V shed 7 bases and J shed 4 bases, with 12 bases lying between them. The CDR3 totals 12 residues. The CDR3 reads CASGGPSYEQYF. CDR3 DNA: TGTGCCAGCGGTGGCCCTTCTTACGAGCAGTACTTC.

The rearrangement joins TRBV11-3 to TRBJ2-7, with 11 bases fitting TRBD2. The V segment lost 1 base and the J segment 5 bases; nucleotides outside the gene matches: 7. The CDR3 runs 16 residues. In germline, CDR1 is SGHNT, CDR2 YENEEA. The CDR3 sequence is CASSLGQTSGADEQYF. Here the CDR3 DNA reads TGTGCCAGCAGCTTAGGACAGACTAGCGGGGCGGACGAGCAGTACTTC.

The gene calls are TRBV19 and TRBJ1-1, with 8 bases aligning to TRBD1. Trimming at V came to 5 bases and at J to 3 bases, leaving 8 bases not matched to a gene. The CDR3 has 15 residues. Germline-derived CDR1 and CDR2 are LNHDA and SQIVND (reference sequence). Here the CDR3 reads CASSPPPGGYTEAFF. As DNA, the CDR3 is TGTGCCAGTAGTCCGCCCCCAGGGGGCTACACTGAAGCTTTCTTT.

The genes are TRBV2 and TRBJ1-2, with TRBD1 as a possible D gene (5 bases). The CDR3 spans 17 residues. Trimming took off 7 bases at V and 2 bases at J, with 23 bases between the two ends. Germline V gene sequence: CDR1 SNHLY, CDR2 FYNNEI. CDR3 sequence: CASTPGKLSGLNYGYTF. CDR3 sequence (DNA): TGTGCCAGCACTCCAGGGAAGCTAAGTGGGCTCAACTATGGCTACACCTTC.